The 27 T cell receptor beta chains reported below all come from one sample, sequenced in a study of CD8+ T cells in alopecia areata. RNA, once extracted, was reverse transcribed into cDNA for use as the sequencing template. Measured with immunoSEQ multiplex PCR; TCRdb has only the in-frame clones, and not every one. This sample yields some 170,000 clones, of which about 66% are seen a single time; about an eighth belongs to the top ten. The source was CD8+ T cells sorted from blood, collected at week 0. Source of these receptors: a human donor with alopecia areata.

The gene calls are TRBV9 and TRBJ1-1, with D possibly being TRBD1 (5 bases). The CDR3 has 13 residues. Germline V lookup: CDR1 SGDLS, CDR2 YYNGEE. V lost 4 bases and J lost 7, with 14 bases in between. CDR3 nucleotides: TGTGCCAGCAGCCTCTCCGGGACGCTTGAAGCTTTCTTT. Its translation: CASSLSGTLEAFF.

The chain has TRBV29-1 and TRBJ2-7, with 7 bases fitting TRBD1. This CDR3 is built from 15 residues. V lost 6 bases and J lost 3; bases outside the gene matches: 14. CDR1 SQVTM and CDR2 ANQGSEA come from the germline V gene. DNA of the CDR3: TGCAGCGTAGAGCTTACCGGGACAGCTAGCTACGAGCAGTACTTC. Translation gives CSVELTGTASYEQYF.

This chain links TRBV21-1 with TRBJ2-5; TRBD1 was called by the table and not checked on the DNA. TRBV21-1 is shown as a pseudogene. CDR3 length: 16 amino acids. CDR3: CASSKGDSHLGETQYF. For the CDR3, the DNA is TGTGCCAGCAGCAAAGGGGACAGTCATCTAGGAGAGACCCAGTACTTC.

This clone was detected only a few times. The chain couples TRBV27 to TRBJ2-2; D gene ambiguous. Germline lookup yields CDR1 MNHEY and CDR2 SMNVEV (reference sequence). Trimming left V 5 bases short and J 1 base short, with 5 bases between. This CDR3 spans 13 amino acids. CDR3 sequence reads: CASSPLNTGELFF. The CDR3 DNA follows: TGTGCCAGCAGTCCGCTGAACACCGGGGAGCTGTTTTTT.

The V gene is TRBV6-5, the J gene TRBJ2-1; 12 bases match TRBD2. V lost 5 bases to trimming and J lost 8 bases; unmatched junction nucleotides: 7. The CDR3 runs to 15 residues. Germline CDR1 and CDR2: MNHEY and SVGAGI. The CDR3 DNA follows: TGTGCCAGCAGTCACACTAGCGGGGGGTCTGATGAGCAGTTCTTC. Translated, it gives CASSHTSGGSDEQFF.

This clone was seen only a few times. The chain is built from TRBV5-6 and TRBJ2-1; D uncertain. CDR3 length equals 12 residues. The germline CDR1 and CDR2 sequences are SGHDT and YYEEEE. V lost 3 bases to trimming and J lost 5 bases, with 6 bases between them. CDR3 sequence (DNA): TGTGCCAGCAGCTCCTACCACAATGAGCAGTTCTTC. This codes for CASSSYHNEQFF.

CDR3 coding DNA: TGTGCCAGCAGCAAGAGTCTGGCTAGCGGGGTTGGAGAGACCCAGTACTTC. Its translation is CASSKSLASGVGETQYF. V and J are TRBV21-1 and TRBJ2-5; the table gives TRBD2 as D, unverified against the DNA. TRBV21-1 is a listed pseudogene. The CDR3 sequence is 17 residues long.

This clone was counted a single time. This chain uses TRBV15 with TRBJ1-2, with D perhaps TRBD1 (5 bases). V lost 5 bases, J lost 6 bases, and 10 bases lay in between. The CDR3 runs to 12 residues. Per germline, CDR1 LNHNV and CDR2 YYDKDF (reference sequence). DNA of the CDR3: TGTGCCACCAGCGACAGATTACATGGCTACACCTTC. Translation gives CATSDRLHGYTF.

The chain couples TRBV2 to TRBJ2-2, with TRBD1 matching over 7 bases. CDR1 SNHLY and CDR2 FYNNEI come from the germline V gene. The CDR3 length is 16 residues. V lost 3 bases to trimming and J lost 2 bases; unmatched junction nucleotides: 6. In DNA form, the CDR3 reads TGTGCCAGCAGTGAGACGGGACAGAGTAACACCGGGGAGCTGTTTTTT. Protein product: CASSETGQSNTGELFF.

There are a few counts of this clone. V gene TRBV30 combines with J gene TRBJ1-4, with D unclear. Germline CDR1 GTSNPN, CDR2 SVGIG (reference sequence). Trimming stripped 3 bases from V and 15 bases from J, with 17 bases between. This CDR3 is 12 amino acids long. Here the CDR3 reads CAWSAGPRDMFF. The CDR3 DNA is TGTGCCTGGAGCGCCGGACCGCGGGATATGTTTTTT.

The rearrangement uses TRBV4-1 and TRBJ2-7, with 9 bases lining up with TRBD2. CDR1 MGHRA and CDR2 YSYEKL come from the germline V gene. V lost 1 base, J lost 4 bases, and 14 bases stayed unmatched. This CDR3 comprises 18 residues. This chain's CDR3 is CASSQAVVASGNLYEQYF. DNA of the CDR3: TGCGCCAGCAGCCAAGCGGTTGTGGCTAGCGGGAACCTTTACGAGCAGTACTTC.

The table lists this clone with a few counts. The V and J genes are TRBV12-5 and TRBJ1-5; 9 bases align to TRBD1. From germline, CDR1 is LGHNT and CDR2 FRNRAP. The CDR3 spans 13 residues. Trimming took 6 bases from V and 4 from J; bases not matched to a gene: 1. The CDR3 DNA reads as TGTGCTAGTGGGGGACAGGGAAATCAGCCCCAGCATTTT. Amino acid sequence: CASGGQGNQPQHF.

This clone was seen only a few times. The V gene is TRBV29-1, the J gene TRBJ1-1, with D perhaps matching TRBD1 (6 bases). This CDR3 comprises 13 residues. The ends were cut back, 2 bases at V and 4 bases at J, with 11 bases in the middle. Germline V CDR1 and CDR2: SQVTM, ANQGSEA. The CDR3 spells CSVERQGTTEAFF. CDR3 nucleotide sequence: TGCAGCGTTGAACGGCAGGGGACCACTGAAGCTTTCTTT. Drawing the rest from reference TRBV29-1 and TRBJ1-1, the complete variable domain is SAVISQKPSRDICQRGTSLTIQCQVDSQVTMMFWYRQQPGQSLTLIATANQGSEATYESGFVIDKFPISRPNLTFSTLTVSNMSPEDSSIYLCSVERQGTTEAFFGQGTRLTVV.

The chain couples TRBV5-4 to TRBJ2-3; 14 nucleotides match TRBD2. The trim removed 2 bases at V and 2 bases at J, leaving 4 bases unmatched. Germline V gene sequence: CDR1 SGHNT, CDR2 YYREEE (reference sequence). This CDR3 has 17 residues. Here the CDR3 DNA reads TGTGCCAGCAGCTTCGGACTAGCGGGGGGACCCACAGATACGCAGTATTTT. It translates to CASSFGLAGGPTDTQYF.

The CDR3: CASSIRTANYGYTF. CDR3 bases: TGTGCCAGCAGCATCCGGACGGCTAACTATGGCTACACCTTC. The rearrangement uses TRBV5-6 and TRBJ1-2; D call uncertain. Germline V gene sequence: CDR1 SGHDT, CDR2 YYEEEE. The CDR3 spans 14 residues. The V and J ends lost 4 bases and 0 bases respectively, with 10 bases between them. Full variable domain (remainder filled in from reference TRBV5-6 and TRBJ1-2): DAGVTQSPTHLIKTRGQQVTLRCSPKSGHDTVSWYQQALGQGPQFIFQYYEEEERQRGNFPDRFSGHQFPNYSSELNVNALLLGDSALYLCASSIRTANYGYTFGSGTRLTVV.

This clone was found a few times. CDR3 bases: TGTGCCAGCAGCCGGGGACCGAACTCCCCCAATAATTCACCCCTCCACTTT. Translated: CASSRGPNSPNNSPLHF. The chain carries TRBV7-8 and TRBJ1-6; D possibly corresponds to TRBD1 (5 bases). Trimming left V 5 bases short and J 5 bases short, with 19 bases between. This CDR3 contains 17 residues. Germline V lookup: CDR1 SGHVS, CDR2 FQNEAQ.

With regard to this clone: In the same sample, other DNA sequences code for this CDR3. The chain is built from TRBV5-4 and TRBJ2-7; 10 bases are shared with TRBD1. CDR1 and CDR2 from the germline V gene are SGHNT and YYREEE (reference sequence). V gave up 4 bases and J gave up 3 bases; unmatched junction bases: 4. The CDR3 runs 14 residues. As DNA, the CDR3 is TGTGCCAGCAGCCCCGGACAGGGGGGCTACGAGCAGTACTTC. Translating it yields CASSPGQGGYEQYF.

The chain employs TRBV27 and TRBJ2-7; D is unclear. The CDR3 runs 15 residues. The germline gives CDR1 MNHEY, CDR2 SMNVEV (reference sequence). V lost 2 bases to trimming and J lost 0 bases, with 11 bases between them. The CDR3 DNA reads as TGTGCCAGCAGTTTAGGGCTACAATACTCCTACGAGCAGTACTTC. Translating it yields CASSLGLQYSYEQYF.

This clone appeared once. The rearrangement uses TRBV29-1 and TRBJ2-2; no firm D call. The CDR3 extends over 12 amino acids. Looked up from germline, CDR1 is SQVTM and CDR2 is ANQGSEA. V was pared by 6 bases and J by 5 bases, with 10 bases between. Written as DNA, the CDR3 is TGCAGCGTCTCAACTTCAACCGGGGAGCTGTTTTTT. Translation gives CSVSTSTGELFF.

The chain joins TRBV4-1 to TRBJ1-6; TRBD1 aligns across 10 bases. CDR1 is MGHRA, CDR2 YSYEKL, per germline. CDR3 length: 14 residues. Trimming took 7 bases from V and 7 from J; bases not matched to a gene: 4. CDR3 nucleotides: TGCGCCAGCACCCAGGGACAGGGGAATTCACCCCTCCACTTT. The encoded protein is CASTQGQGNSPLHF.

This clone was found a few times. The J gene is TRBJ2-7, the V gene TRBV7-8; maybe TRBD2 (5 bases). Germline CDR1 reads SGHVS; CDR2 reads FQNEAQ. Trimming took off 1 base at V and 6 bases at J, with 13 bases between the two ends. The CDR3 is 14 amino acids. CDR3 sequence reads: CASSLGLAVPEQYF. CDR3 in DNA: TGTGCCAGCAGCTTAGGGCTAGCCGTGCCCGAGCAGTACTTC. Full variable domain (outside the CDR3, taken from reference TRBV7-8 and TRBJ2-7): GAGVSQSPRYKVAKRGQDVALRCDPISGHVSLFWYQQALGQGPEFLTYFQNEAQLDKSGLPSDRFFAERPEGSVSTLKIQRTQQEDSAVYLCASSLGLAVPEQYFGPGTRLTVT.

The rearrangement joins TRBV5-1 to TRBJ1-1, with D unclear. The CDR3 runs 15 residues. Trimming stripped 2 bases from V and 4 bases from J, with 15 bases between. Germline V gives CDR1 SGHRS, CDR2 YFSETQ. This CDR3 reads CASSFQNTLGTEAFF. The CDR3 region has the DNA TGCGCCAGCAGCTTCCAGAACACCCTGGGCACTGAAGCTTTCTTT.

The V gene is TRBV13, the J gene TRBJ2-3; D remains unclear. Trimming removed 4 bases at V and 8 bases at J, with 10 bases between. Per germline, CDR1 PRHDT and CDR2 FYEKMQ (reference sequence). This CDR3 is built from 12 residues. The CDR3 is CASSSGRATQYF. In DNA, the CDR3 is TGTGCCAGCAGCTCCGGAAGGGCTACGCAGTATTTT.

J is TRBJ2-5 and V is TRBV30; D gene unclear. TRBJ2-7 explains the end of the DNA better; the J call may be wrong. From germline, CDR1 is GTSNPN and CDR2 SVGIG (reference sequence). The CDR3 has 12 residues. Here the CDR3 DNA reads TGTGCCTGGAGCGGTCCAAGGGTCGAGCAGTACTTC. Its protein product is CAWSGPRVEQYF.

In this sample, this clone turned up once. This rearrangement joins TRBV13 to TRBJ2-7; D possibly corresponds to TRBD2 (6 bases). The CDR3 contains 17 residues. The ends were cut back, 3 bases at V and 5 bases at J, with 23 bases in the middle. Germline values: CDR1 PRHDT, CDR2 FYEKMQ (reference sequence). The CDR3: CASSFFSRPGGGDEQYF. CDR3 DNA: TGTGCCAGCAGCTTTTTTTCCCGACCCGGGGGAGGCGACGAGCAGTACTTC.

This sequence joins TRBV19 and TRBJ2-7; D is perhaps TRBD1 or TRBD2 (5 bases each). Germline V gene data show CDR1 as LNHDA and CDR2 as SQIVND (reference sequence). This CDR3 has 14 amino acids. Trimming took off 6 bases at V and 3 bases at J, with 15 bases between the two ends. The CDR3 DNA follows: TGTGCCAGTAGCCCCGGGACGGTGATCTACGAGCAGTACTTC. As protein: CASSPGTVIYEQYF.

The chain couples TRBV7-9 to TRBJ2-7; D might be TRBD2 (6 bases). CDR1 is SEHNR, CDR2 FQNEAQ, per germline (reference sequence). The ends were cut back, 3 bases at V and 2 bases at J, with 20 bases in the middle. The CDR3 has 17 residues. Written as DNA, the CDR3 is TGTGCCAGCAGCTTCAGCCGGAGGGGACCCTTAACCTACGAGCAGTACTTC. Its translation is CASSFSRRGPLTYEQYF.